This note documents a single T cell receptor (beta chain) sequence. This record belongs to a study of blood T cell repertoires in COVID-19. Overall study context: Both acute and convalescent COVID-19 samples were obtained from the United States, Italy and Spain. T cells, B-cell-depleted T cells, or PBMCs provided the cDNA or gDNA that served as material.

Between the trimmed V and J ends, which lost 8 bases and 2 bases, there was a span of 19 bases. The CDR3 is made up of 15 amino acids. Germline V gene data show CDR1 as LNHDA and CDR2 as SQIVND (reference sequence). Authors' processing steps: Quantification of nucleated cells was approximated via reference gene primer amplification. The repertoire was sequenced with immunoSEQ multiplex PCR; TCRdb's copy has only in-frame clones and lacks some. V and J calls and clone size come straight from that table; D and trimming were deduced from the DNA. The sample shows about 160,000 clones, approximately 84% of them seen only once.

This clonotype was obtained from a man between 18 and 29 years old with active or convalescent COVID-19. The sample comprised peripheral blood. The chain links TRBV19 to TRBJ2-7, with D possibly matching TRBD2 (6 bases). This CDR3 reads CASRPSGTSPYEQYF. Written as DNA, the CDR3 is TGTGCCAGTCGCCCATCCGGGACTTCCCCCTACGAGCAGTACTTC.